The rows below give T cell receptor beta chains drawn from one sample of a study of T cells after somatic rescue of genetic block. Libraries were prepared by immunoSEQ multiplex PCR; TCRdb keeps only in-frame clonotypes and omits some of them. Of some 90,000 clones listed, over 80% are singletons. Sequenced: peripheral blood mononuclear cells (PBMCs). Every receptor here comes from a woman under 30. The CDR3 runs from the conserved cysteine through the conserved F or W. The order of the fields is D gene, J gene, V gene, clone size, CDR3 protein, CDR3 DNA. D genes are given only for firm matches. Expanded clones are given a class, and other clones once, few, many or no size at all.

>NA|TRBJ2-1|TRBV5-1|few
CASSLGDTTYNEQFF
TGCGCCAGCAGCTTGGGGGACACCACCTACAATGAGCAGTTCTTC
>TRBD1|TRBJ2-2|TRBV6-5|NA
CASKRQGNTGELFF
TGTGCCAGCAAAAGACAGGGGAACACCGGGGAGCTGTTTTTT
>TRBD2|TRBJ2-1|TRBV19|NA
CASSISAGDYNEQFF
TGTGCCAGTAGTATCTCTGCGGGGGACTACAATGAGCAGTTCTTC
>NA|TRBJ2-3|TRBV6-5|NA
CASRQGFTDTQYF
TGTGCCAGCAGACAGGGTTTCACAGATACGCAGTATTTT
>NA|TRBJ1-1|TRBV7-9|NA
CASSPRSDPNTEAFF
TGTGCCAGCAGCCCAAGGAGTGACCCCAACACTGAAGCTTTCTTT
>NA|TRBJ2-1|TRBV7-8|NA
CASSLALLSGSSYNEQFF
TGTGCCAGCAGCTTAGCCCTACTCTCGGGGTCATCCTACAATGAGCAGTTCTTC
>NA|TRBJ1-2|TRBV2|NA
CASSEQGEGAWANYGYTF
TGTGCCAGCAGTGAGCAGGGTGAAGGGGCATGGGCTAACTATGGCTACACCTTC
>NA|TRBJ2-1|TRBV30|NA
CAWSEGSSYEQFF
TGTGCCTGGAGTGAGGGTAGCTCGTATGAGCAGTTCTTC
>NA|TRBJ2-2|TRBV7-9|NA
CASSLVSSYNTGELFF
TGTGCCAGCAGCTTAGTTTCCAGCTATAACACCGGGGAGCTGTTTTTT
>TRBD1|TRBJ1-5|TRBV2|few
CASSPRGGTGGKPQHF
TGTGCCAGCAGTCCCCGAGGGGGGACAGGGGGCAAGCCCCAGCATTTT
>NA|TRBJ2-3|TRBV18|NA
CASSQGDRTDTQYF
TGTGCCAGCTCACAGGGGGATCGCACAGATACGCAGTATTTT
>NA|TRBJ2-6|TRBV19|NA
CASFPKAGAPSGANVLTF
TGTGCCAGTTTCCCCAAGGCAGGGGCTCCCTCTGGGGCCAACGTCCTGACTTTC
>TRBD1|TRBJ2-3|TRBV5-4|few
CASSFRDRVVTDTQYF
TGTGCCAGCAGCTTCCGGGACAGGGTGGTCACAGATACGCAGTATTTT
>NA|TRBJ2-6|TRBV6-4|NA
CASSSSGANVLTF
TGTGCCAGCAGTTCCTCTGGGGCCAACGTCCTGACTTTC
>TRBD2|TRBJ2-7|TRBV18|NA
CASSPASGSPYEQYF
TGTGCCAGCTCACCAGCTAGCGGGAGCCCCTACGAGCAGTACTTC
>NA|TRBJ2-7|TRBV11-1|once
CASSAGQTGREQYF
TGTGCCAGCAGCGCGGGACAGACCGGTCGCGAGCAGTACTTC
>NA|TRBJ2-7|TRBV6-5|NA
CASSYSPDGVYEQYF
TGTGCCAGCAGTTACTCTCCCGACGGAGTGTACGAGCAGTACTTC
>NA|TRBJ1-4|TRBV11-1|NA
CASSLAGSEKLFF
TGTGCCAGCAGCTTAGCGGGGAGCGAAAAACTGTTTTTT
>NA|TRBJ2-5|TRBV29-1|NA
CSVVSPDQETQYF
TGCAGCGTTGTGTCCCCAGACCAAGAGACCCAGTACTTC
>NA|TRBJ1-2|TRBV5-6|NA
CASSLAGRDGYTF
TGTGCCAGCAGCTTGGCCGGCAGGGACGGCTACACCTTC
>NA|TRBJ1-1|TRBV7-9|NA
CASSLGGAEAFF
TGTGCCAGCAGCTTAGGTGGGGCTGAAGCTTTCTTT
>TRBD1|TRBJ1-5|TRBV2|NA
CASCGRDRGVGGQPQHF
TGTGCCAGCTGCGGCCGGGACAGGGGGGTCGGCGGCCAGCCCCAGCATTTT
>NA|TRBJ2-7|TRBV11-2|NA
CASSETAVLGEQYF
TGTGCCAGCAGCGAAACGGCAGTCTTAGGCGAGCAGTACTTC
>NA|TRBJ2-1|TRBV4-1|NA
CASSQEGLVNARNEQFF
TGCGCCAGCAGCCAAGAGGGATTAGTAAACGCGAGGAATGAGCAGTTCTTC
>NA|TRBJ1-5|TRBV11-2|NA
CASSLERGRDQPQHF
TGTGCCAGCAGCTTAGAACGGGGGAGGGATCAGCCCCAGCATTTT
>NA|TRBJ2-1|TRBV13|NA
CASSLGGIDNEQFF
TGTGCCAGCAGCTTGGGCGGGATAGACAATGAGCAGTTCTTC
>NA|TRBJ1-1|TRBV7-9|NA
CASSLGVIWTEAFF
TGTGCCAGCAGCCTGGGGGTCATATGGACTGAAGCTTTCTTT
>TRBD2|TRBJ2-3|TRBV5-6|NA
CASSLGLAGEWVPTYTQYF
TGTGCCAGCAGCTTGGGCCTAGCGGGAGAATGGGTCCCCACTTATACGCAGTATTTT
>NA|TRBJ2-2|TRBV7-9|once
CASSLVETGELFF
TGTGCCAGCAGCTTAGTGGAAACCGGGGAGCTGTTTTTT
>NA|TRBJ2-7|TRBV25-1|NA
CASSDPRGSYEQYF
TGTGCCAGCAGTGACCCCAGGGGATCCTACGAGCAGTACTTC
>NA|TRBJ1-1|TRBV6-6|NA
CASSRLAGQGGGAFF
TGTGCCAGCAGTCGTCTGGCTGGGCAGGGTGGTGGGGCTTTCTTT
>TRBD2|TRBJ2-1|TRBV2|NA
CASSEYGTSGNEQFF
TGTGCCAGCAGTGAATATGGGACTAGCGGGAATGAGCAGTTCTTC
>NA|TRBJ2-3|TRBV2|NA
CASRETGPTDTQYF
TGTGCCAGCAGGGAGACGGGACCCACAGATACGCAGTATTTT
>NA|TRBJ2-1|TRBV2|NA
CASGSLSSYNEQFF
TGTGCCAGCGGTTCCCTGAGCTCCTACAATGAGCAGTTCTTC
>TRBD1|TRBJ2-2|TRBV6-6|NA
CASSYYTGDTTGELFF
TGTGCCAGCAGTTACTACACAGGGGACACCACCGGGGAGCTGTTTTTT
>NA|TRBJ2-7|TRBV28|NA
CASSLTVTTNSYEQYF
TGTGCCAGCAGTTTAACGGTCACAACGAACTCCTACGAGCAGTACTTC
>NA|TRBJ2-7|TRBV9|NA
CASSAPRVEQYF
TGTGCCAGCAGCGCTCCCCGGGTTGAGCAGTACTTC
>NA|TRBJ2-1|TRBV9|NA
CASSVAGGRAYNEQFF
TGTGCCAGCAGCGTAGCTGGGGGACGCGCCTACAATGAGCAGTTCTTC
>TRBD2|TRBJ2-7|TRBV11-3|NA
CASSSRAGYEQYF
TGTGCCAGCAGCTCTCGAGCGGGGTACGAGCAGTACTTC
>NA|TRBJ2-1|TRBV5-1|once
CASSSTTSSYNEQFF
TGCGCCAGCAGCTCGACGACCAGCTCCTACAATGAGCAGTTCTTC
>NA|TRBJ2-3|TRBV7-9|once
CASSLGLGLADTQYF
TGTGCCAGCAGCTTAGGTCTTGGACTGGCCGATACGCAGTATTTT
>NA|TRBJ1-2|TRBV28|NA
CASSLPRSLGYTF
TGTGCCAGCAGTTTACCGAGAAGTCTTGGCTACACCTTC
>TRBD1|TRBJ1-2|TRBV29-1|NA
CSVGGQGANYGYTF
TGCAGCGTGGGAGGACAGGGGGCTAACTATGGCTACACCTTC
>NA|TRBJ1-2|TRBV7-9|NA
CASSETGLIGYGYTF
TGTGCCAGCAGCGAAACAGGGTTGATAGGCTATGGCTACACCTTC
>NA|TRBJ2-1|TRBV9|NA
CASSVEIRGLPNEQFF
TGTGCCAGCAGCGTAGAAATCCGGGGGCTCCCGAATGAGCAGTTCTTC